This passage covers 27 T cell receptor beta chains from one sample sequenced in a study of T-cell memory formation after mild COVID-19. TCRdb fed the 5' RACE reads into MiXCR, producing one record per CDR3 protein. The sample has around 300,000 distinct CDR3 sequences, about 13% seen once. Sequences were obtained from PBMCs or a T cell subset sorted from them (not recorded which). The receptors stem from a man aged 18 to 29 who had mild COVID-19 (a few samples of this study predate the infection). Cell type and time point are not known.

Only a few counts were recorded for this clonotype. The V call is TRBV29-1, the J call TRBJ2-5; 7 nucleotides agree with TRBD1. This CDR3 comprises 16 residues. V gave up 7 bases and J gave up 5 bases; unmatched junction bases: 19. Germline CDR1 and CDR2: SQVTM and ANQGSEA. The chain's CDR3 is CSGLAPRQGVSETQYF. In DNA form, the CDR3 reads TGCAGCGGTTTAGCCCCGAGACAGGGTGTTTCGGAGACCCAGTACTTC. The variable domain in full, completed from reference TRBV29-1 and TRBJ2-5, reads SAVISQKPSRDICQRGTSLTIQCQVDSQVTMMFWYRQQPGQSLTLIATANQGSEATYESGFVIDKFPISRPNLTFSTLTVSNMSPEDSSIYLCSGLAPRQGVSETQYFGPGTRLLVL.

This clonotype appeared many times. The chain is built from TRBV12-3 or TRBV12-4 and TRBJ1-1; D gene uncertain. Trimming took 8 bases from V and 4 from J, leaving 14 bases between them. This CDR3 has 13 amino acids. In nucleotides, the CDR3 is TGTGCCAGCGGTGGATACGGGTCCACTGAAGCTTTCTTT. Translated: CASGGYGSTEAFF.

This clonotype was counted between two and nine times. V usage is TRBV7-2 and J usage is TRBJ2-3, with 8 bases matching TRBD2. This CDR3 has 13 residues. J lost 2 bases, V lost 11 bases, and 6 bases had no gene match. The germline gives CDR1 SGHTA, CDR2 FQGNSA. The CDR3 nucleotides are TGTGCCGGACGGGGGGGCCCCACAGATACGCAGTATTTT. It is translated as CAGRGGPTDTQYF. Full variable domain (outside the CDR3, taken from reference TRBV7-2 and TRBJ2-3): GAGVSQSPSNKVTEKGKDVELRCDPISGHTALYWYRQSLGQGLEFLIYFQGNSAPDKSGLPSDRFSAERTGGSVSTLTIQRTQQEDSAVYLCAGRGGPTDTQYFGPGTRLTVL.

The chain is built from TRBV29-1 and TRBJ1-2, with a weak D call TRBD1 (5 bases). Germline-derived CDR1 and CDR2 are SQVTM and ANQGSEA. V lost 7 bases and J lost 4, with 16 bases in between. The CDR3 runs to 13 residues. CDR3: CSAGAGGSYGYTF. The CDR3 nucleotides read TGCAGCGCCGGGGCCGGGGGGTCCTATGGCTACACCTTC.

The sample holds a few counts of this clonotype. V is TRBV4-3 and J is TRBJ1-2; D is ambiguous. Trimming pared 3 bases from V and 6 bases from J, leaving 11 bases between. This CDR3 region has 13 residues. Per the germline V gene, CDR1 is LGHNA and CDR2 is YSLEER. The CDR3 spells CASSHESGNGYTF. The CDR3 DNA sequence: TGCGCCAGCAGCCATGAGTCGGGCAATGGCTACACCTTC.

J is TRBJ2-7 and V is TRBV5-1, with TRBD1 identical over 8 bases. Germline CDR1 SGHRS, CDR2 YFSETQ. The CDR3 consists of 13 residues. Trimming cost V 1 base and J 5 bases; bases outside gene matches: 2. Here the CDR3 DNA reads TGCGCCAGCAGCTTGCAGGGGGCGGACGAGCAGTACTTC. It is translated as CASSLQGADEQYF.

The CDR3 spells CSARDRTVMVNTEAFF. DNA for the CDR3: TGCAGTGCTAGAGATCGAACAGTTATGGTGAACACTGAAGCTTTCTTT. The chain has TRBV20-1 and TRBJ1-1; D is unresolved. CDR3 length equals 16 residues. Germline values: CDR1 DFQATT, CDR2 SNEGSKA (reference sequence). The V end was cut by 0 bases, the J end by 0 bases, with 14 bases between.

In the case of this clonotype: A much larger clone lies one base from this, so it may be a read error. The genes are TRBV7-8 and TRBJ2-5, with D perhaps TRBD1 (5 bases). Trimming removed 1 base from V and 5 bases from J, with 8 bases in between. The CDR3 extends over 13 amino acids. Germline lookup yields CDR1 SGHVS and CDR2 FQNEAQ. CDR3 sequence (DNA): TGTGCCAGCAGCTTAGGGGGCATGGAGACCCAGTACTTC. Translated: CASSLGGMETQYF.

This clonotype was picked up a small number of times. The V call is TRBV24-1, the J call TRBJ2-3; possibly TRBD1 for D (5 bases). V was trimmed by 5 bases and J by 6 bases, leaving 11 bases between them. Germline lookup yields CDR1 KGHDR and CDR2 SFDVKD. CDR3 length equals 13 residues. This CDR3 is CATSGWTWDTQYF. The DNA of the CDR3 is TGTGCCACCAGTGGTTGGACATGGGATACGCAGTATTTT.

The J gene is TRBJ2-2, the V gene TRBV18, with D unclear. The CDR3 is made up of 12 amino acids. V was clipped by 1 base and J by 4 bases, with 1 base between them. From germline, CDR1 is KGHSH and CDR2 LQKENI. In DNA, the CDR3 is TGTGCCAGCTCACCACGCACCGGGGAGCTGTTTTTT. Translated: CASSPRTGELFF.

This clonotype has a handful of counts. J is TRBJ1-2 and V is TRBV10-3; 7 positions agree with TRBD1. Germline V lookup: CDR1 ENHRY, CDR2 SYGVKD. This CDR3 region has 13 residues. J lost 6 bases, V lost 8 bases, and 9 bases had no gene match. The CDR3 nucleotides are TGTGCCATCTATATAGGGGGCTATAATGGCTACACCTTC. Its protein is CAIYIGGYNGYTF.

This clonotype was seen once. The CDR3 bases are TGTGCCAGCAGTTTCCAGAGCGGGAGGGGCTACGAGCAGTACTTC. Its translation: CASSFQSGRGYEQYF. The chain recombines TRBV28 with TRBJ2-7; 10 positions agree with TRBD2. Unmatched junction bases numbered 5, after V lost 3 bases and J lost 3 bases. This CDR3 is built from 15 residues. CDR1 and CDR2 (germline): MDHEN, SYDVKM.

This clonotype was counted a few times. The rearrangement joins TRBV10-3 to TRBJ2-3; D may be TRBD1 (6 bases). This CDR3 is built from 13 residues. V lost 6 bases, J lost 1 base, and 8 bases lay in between. The germline gives CDR1 ENHRY, CDR2 SYGVKD. This CDR3 is CAIRSGGTDTQYF. CDR3 nucleotides: TGTGCCATCAGATCAGGGGGCACAGATACGCAGTATTTT.

The chain employs TRBV20-1 and TRBJ2-3; possible D gene TRBD1, 6 bases. Trimming removed 6 bases at V and 1 base at J, with 11 bases between. The CDR3 sequence is 13 residues long. In germline, CDR1 is DFQATT, CDR2 SNEGSKA (reference sequence). CDR3 amino acids: CSAAGVGTDTQYF. CDR3 nucleotides: TGCAGTGCGGCAGGGGTTGGCACAGATACGCAGTATTTT.

The chain carries TRBV24-1 and TRBJ2-5; 11 bases are a match to TRBD2. CDR3 length equals 16 residues. The J segment lost 2 bases and the V segment lost 3 bases, leaving 4 bases of the junction unmatched. Germline-derived CDR1 and CDR2 are KGHDR and SFDVKD. The CDR3 region has the DNA TGTGCCACCAGTGATCCGGGACTAGCGGAGCAAGAGACCCAGTACTTC. This codes for CATSDPGLAEQETQYF.

The chain couples TRBV6-1 to TRBJ2-6, with D perhaps matching TRBD1 (6 bases). The V and J ends lost 6 bases and 2 bases respectively, with 14 bases between them. The CDR3 runs 16 residues. Germline CDR1 MNHNS, CDR2 SASEGT. CDR3 DNA: TGTGCCAGCAGCAAGAGTACAGGGCCTGGGGCCAACGTCCTGACTTTC. Its translation: CASSKSTGPGANVLTF.

V gene TRBV7-6 combines with J gene TRBJ2-2; D is undetermined. The ends were cut back, 2 bases at V and 0 bases at J, with 7 bases in the middle. The CDR3 totals 15 residues. The germline CDR1 and CDR2 sequences are SGHVS and FNYEAQ. This CDR3 is CASSLWSTNTGELFF. In DNA form, the CDR3 reads TGTGCCAGCAGCTTATGGTCAACGAACACCGGGGAGCTGTTTTTT.

This clonotype was picked up many times. J is TRBJ2-7 and V is TRBV6-2 or TRBV6-3; D not resolved. The CDR3 is made up of 11 amino acids. V was shortened by 3 bases and J by 5 bases, with 5 bases between the two germline ends. Per germline, CDR1 MNHEY and CDR2 SVGEGT. CDR3 protein: CASSYLDEQYF. The CDR3 DNA sequence: TGTGCCAGCAGTTATTTGGACGAGCAGTACTTC.

This clonotype turned up a few times. The chain couples TRBV6-6 to TRBJ2-1; D perhaps matches TRBD1 (5 bases). The V gene's germline CDR1 is MNHNY and CDR2 SVGAGI (reference sequence). V was pared by 0 bases and J by 6 bases, with 15 bases between. This CDR3 spans 16 amino acids. CDR3 protein: CASSYSTQGQGNEQFF. The CDR3 DNA reads as TGTGCCAGCAGTTACTCGACGCAGGGCCAAGGCAATGAGCAGTTCTTC.

This sequence joins TRBV27 and TRBJ2-7; 12 bases align to TRBD2. With V trimmed by 3 bases and J by 1 base, 13 bases remained unmatched. The CDR3 is made up of 19 amino acids. From germline, CDR1 is MNHEY and CDR2 SMNVEV (reference sequence). The CDR3 protein is CASSFRGPTSGGRSYEQYF. The DNA for the CDR3 is TGTGCCAGCAGTTTCCGAGGCCCCACTAGCGGGGGGAGGTCCTACGAGCAGTACTTC.

This chain connects TRBV10-3 to TRBJ2-3; 12 nucleotides match TRBD2. CDR1 is ENHRY, CDR2 SYGVKD, per germline. The CDR3 consists of 15 residues. Trimming cost V 10 bases and J 3 bases; bases outside gene matches: 8. The CDR3 protein is CATTGGLAGTDTQYF. The CDR3 DNA follows: TGTGCCACCACAGGAGGACTAGCGGGGACAGATACGCAGTATTTT.

This clonotype showed up just a few times. This chain connects TRBV28 to TRBJ2-7; D ambiguous. Germline V gene lookup returns CDR1 MDHEN and CDR2 SYDVKM. The CDR3 contains 12 residues. V was cut by 8 bases and J by 3 bases, with 11 bases left in between. In DNA, the CDR3 is TGTGCCAGCGGCCCACCAAACTACGAGCAGTACTTC. It is translated as CASGPPNYEQYF.

V usage is TRBV2 and J usage is TRBJ2-7; 11 positions agree with TRBD1. Germline V gene data show CDR1 as SNHLY and CDR2 as FYNNEI. The CDR3 contains 15 residues. The trim removed 5 bases at V and 2 bases at J, leaving 5 bases unmatched. CDR3 bases: TGTGCCAGCAGTACGGACAGGGGGCACGCCTACGAGCAGTACGTC. This encodes CASSTDRGHAYEQYV.

This rearrangement joins TRBV5-8 to TRBJ2-6, with a tentative D call TRBD1 (6 bases). The germline V and J ends were trimmed by 2 bases and 1 base, with 16 bases remaining between them. The CDR3 sequence is 18 residues long. The germline V gene encodes CDR1 SGHTS and CDR2 YDEGEE. The CDR3 bases are TGTGCCAGCAGCTTCCGGGGACAAATCCCTTCTGGGGCCAACGTCCTGACTTTC. Translated, it gives CASSFRGQIPSGANVLTF.

This clonotype has only a few counts. Written as DNA, the CDR3 is TGTGCCAGCAGTGAAGACTACCCCCGGGAGACCCAGTACTTC. It specifies CASSEDYPRETQYF. The chain carries TRBV6-1 and TRBJ2-5, with D uncertain. The germline gives CDR1 MNHNS, CDR2 SASEGT. The CDR3 sequence is 14 residues long. V gave up 1 base and J gave up 5 bases, with 11 bases separating them.

This clonotype turned up a few times. This sequence joins TRBV27 and TRBJ2-5, with D perhaps matching TRBD1 (7 bases). Germline CDR1 and CDR2: MNHEY and SMNVEV (reference sequence). The CDR3 sequence is 14 residues long. V was clipped by 5 bases and J by 7 bases, with 17 bases between them. CDR3 nucleotide sequence: TGTGCCAGCAGTCCCGGACAGGTCGGGGGGACCCAGTACTTC. This encodes CASSPGQVGGTQYF.

This clonotype turned up a few times. The genes are TRBV19 and TRBJ2-7; 9 nucleotides line up with TRBD1. V lost 5 bases to trimming and J lost 6 bases; unmatched junction nucleotides: 5. Germline-derived CDR1 and CDR2 are LNHDA and SQIVND (reference sequence). CDR3 length: 13 amino acids. CDR3: CASSQGQGAEQYV. As DNA, the CDR3 is TGTGCCAGTAGTCAGGGACAGGGTGCCGAGCAGTACGTC.